The T cell receptor (beta chain) described here comes from a study of cytomegalovirus exposure and HLA in healthy donors. Study as a whole: There were some 81 million unique TCRs (from HLA-typed donors) in an early data release. There were a few hundred genotyped donors. Of these, 81% fell in the genetic ancestry cluster associated with self-reported Caucasian donors. Overall study findings and caveats: A later analysis associated 15,000 or so TCR beta sequences with HLA alleles at a 0.05 false discovery rate. What was likely a sequencing artifact was a cluster of highly shared sequence variants.

The CDR3 is 17 residues long. V lost 5 bases and J 7 bases, leaving 25 bases between the germline ends. CDR1 is SEHNR and CDR2 is FQNEAQ in the germline V gene (reference sequence). This clone was detected a few times. Antigen: not known. In the PCR, 60 Vbeta and 13 Jbeta primers were used. Profiling relied on immunoSEQ multiplex PCR, and the TCRdb table lists in-frame clones only, not all of them. Here the sample spans around 730 clones, about 53% being singletons. The receptor was derived from a man aged 40-55 years in good health and CMV-seronegative. V usage is TRBV7-9 and J usage is TRBJ2-3, with a weak D call TRBD2 (6 bases). Sequenced: PBMCs. The CDR3 DNA follows: TGTGCCAGCAGCCCGAAGGAGTCGGGATGGGGGGTAAATACGCAGTATTTT. Amino acids: CASSPKESGWGVNTQYF.